The clone carrying this TCR beta chain came up once. Clones were read by immunoSEQ multiplex PCR, and TCRdb kept only the in-frame ones, dropping some. The sample has 100,000 to 150,000 clones; just under 90% are singletons. Germline V gene sequence: CDR1 SGDLS, CDR2 YYNGEE. This CDR3 region has 16 residues. Trimming took 3 bases from V and 8 from J, leaving 21 bases between them. This entry comes from a study of control samples from healthy donors and cancer patients. Sequencing used PBMCs. The clonotype originates from a middle-aged man with head and neck cancer. The rearrangement uses TRBV9 and TRBJ2-1, with D possibly called TRBD1 or TRBD2 (7 bases each). The CDR3 protein is CASSAPLGGGFDEQFF. CDR3 nucleotides: TGTGCCAGCAGCGCTCCATTGGGAGGGGGCTTCGATGAGCAGTTCTTC.